Detailed here is one TCR beta chain. Antigen: not known. The data were obtained in a study of response to subunit inactivated influenza vaccine. One entry per CDR3 protein, called by TCRdb with MiXCR from the RT-PCR reads. This sample has about 520,000 distinct CDR3 sequences, with approximately 7.2% found just once. Overall study results and limits: Only a handful of new T cells, the authors suggested, are recruited with each seasonal influenza vaccination.

The germline V gene encodes CDR1 SGHTA and CDR2 FQGNSA. The CDR3 consists of 14 residues. Trimming took off 2 bases at V and 8 bases at J, with 15 bases between the two ends. Sample: PBMCs from blood, taken approximately 25 months after vaccination. The chain recombines TRBV7-2 with TRBJ1-2, with D unresolved. This sequence was found in a man between 50 and 75 years old who received an inactivated influenza vaccine. CDR3: CASSLLVLTGGYTF. CDR3 DNA sequence: TGTGCCAGCAGCTTATTGGTCCTAACGGGGGGCTACACCTTC.